The next 27 T cell receptor beta chains were all read from a single sample in a study of shared clonotypes between healthy human individuals. The assay was immunoSEQ multiplex PCR, and TCRdb's table has in-frame clones only and misses some. The table lists millions of clones, just over 90% of them singletons. What was sequenced was naive CD4+ T cells from PBMCs. Subset in this sample: CD45RA+ positively selected. These receptors originate from a man aged 18 to 29 in good health. Some clones in this sample may be carry-over from other donors' samples.

This chain links TRBV4-3 with TRBJ1-4; 9 nucleotides line up with TRBD1. The J segment lost 4 bases and the V segment lost 4 bases, leaving 1 base of the junction unmatched. Per the germline V gene, CDR1 is LGHNA and CDR2 is YSLEER. The CDR3 runs 14 residues. Written as DNA, the CDR3 is TGCGCCAGCAGCCGGACAGGGGTTAATGAAAAACTGTTTTTT. Residues: CASSRTGVNEKLFF.

This chain uses TRBV6-1 with TRBJ2-7, with unresolved D. V was trimmed by 6 bases and J by 3 bases, leaving 18 bases between them. The germline V gene has CDR1 MNHNS and CDR2 SASEGT. The CDR3 consists of 15 residues. The CDR3, as DNA: TGTGCCAGCAGCCTCGGTGGGCAGGACGACTACGAGCAGTACTTC. Translating it yields CASSLGGQDDYEQYF.

The chain couples TRBV29-1 to TRBJ2-1, with unresolved D. V was cut by 5 bases and J by 0 bases, with 14 bases left in between. The germline gives CDR1 SQVTM, CDR2 ANQGSEA. CDR3 length equals 15 residues. The CDR3 DNA reads as TGCAGCGTTAGTAAGCGTCTGAGCTCCTACAATGAGCAGTTCTTC. Protein sequence: CSVSKRLSSYNEQFF.

V is TRBV14 and J is TRBJ1-1; the D is unclear. This CDR3 contains 13 residues. V was cut by 5 bases and J by 0 bases, with 7 bases left in between. CDR1 and CDR2 (germline): SGHDN, FVKESK. This CDR3 is CASSADLNTEAFF. The CDR3 DNA follows: TGTGCCAGCAGCGCCGACTTGAACACTGAAGCTTTCTTT.

To note about this clone: In the same sample, other DNA sequences code for this CDR3. CDR3 DNA sequence: TGTGCCAGCAGCTCTGACAGGGACTCCGGAAACACCATATATTTT. Translated, it gives CASSSDRDSGNTIYF. V and J are TRBV7-9 and TRBJ1-3; TRBD1 aligns across 7 bases. The CDR3 totals 15 residues. From germline, CDR1 is SEHNR and CDR2 FQNEAQ (reference sequence). V trimming: 4 bases; J trimming: 4 bases; junction bases outside the gene matches: 7.

V is TRBV7-2 and J is TRBJ1-1, with 8 bases aligning to TRBD1. Per germline, CDR1 SGHTA and CDR2 FQGNSA. The CDR3 is made up of 14 amino acids. V shed 2 bases, J shed 4 bases, and the junction held 3 bases outside the gene matches. This chain's CDR3 is CASSLQGATTEAFF. CDR3 sequence (DNA): TGTGCCAGCAGCTTACAGGGGGCGACCACTGAAGCTTTCTTT.

The rearrangement joins TRBV15 to TRBJ2-1; no clear D gene. This CDR3 has 14 residues. V was pared by 1 base and J by 4 bases, with 8 bases between. Looked up from germline, CDR1 is LNHNV and CDR2 is YYDKDF (reference sequence). DNA for the CDR3: TGTGCCACCAGCAGAGGCGACCCTTACAATGAGCAGTTCTTC. It encodes CATSRGDPYNEQFF.

This chain joins TRBV6-5 and TRBJ2-7, with 14 positions matching TRBD2. J gave up 4 bases and V 6 bases, and 5 bases lay outside the gene matches. This CDR3 is built from 15 residues. Germline V gene data show CDR1 as MNHEY and CDR2 as SVGAGI. CDR3 loop: CASSRLAGGRYEQYF. Here the CDR3 DNA reads TGTGCCAGCAGCAGACTAGCGGGAGGGCGATACGAGCAGTACTTC.

V and J are TRBV28 and TRBJ1-1, with D unclear. The CDR3 runs to 13 residues. Trimming took 2 bases from V and 6 from J, leaving 10 bases between them. CDR1 and CDR2 from the germline V gene are MDHEN and SYDVKM. The CDR3 DNA reads as TGTGCCAGCAGTTTACAGTTGGGAGCTGAAGCTTTCTTT. Translation: CASSLQLGAEAFF.

Points on this clone: This CDR3 is also generated by other DNA sequences in the sample. The chain uses TRBV7-9 and TRBJ1-2, with 8 positions matching TRBD1. With V trimmed by 5 bases and J by 4 bases, 3 bases remained unmatched. The CDR3 consists of 13 residues. Germline V gene lookup returns CDR1 SEHNR and CDR2 FQNEAQ (reference sequence). As DNA, the CDR3 is TGTGCCAGCAGCCGACAGGGGCCCTATGGCTACACCTTC. It is translated as CASSRQGPYGYTF.

Regarding this clone: Distinct nucleotide sequences in the sample also encode this CDR3. The rearrangement links TRBV15 to TRBJ2-5, with D unresolved. CDR1 LNHNV and CDR2 YYDKDF come from the germline V gene (reference sequence). Deletions cut 1 base from V and 4 bases from J, with 7 bases between. The CDR3 consists of 13 residues. The CDR3 region has the DNA TGTGCCACCAGCAGAGCGGGTCGAGAGACCCAGTACTTC. Its translation is CATSRAGRETQYF.

On this clone itself: The junction departs from germline at one end; a sequencing error may be responsible. V is TRBV10-2 and J is TRBJ2-7; 8 bases align to TRBD1. Germline V CDR1 and CDR2: WSHSY, SAAADI. This CDR3 is built from 12 residues. CDR3 nucleotide sequence: TGCGCCAGCAGGCAGGGGGCGCGAAAAGAAAACTTC. It specifies CASRQGARKENF.

Of note for this clone: The sample carries other DNA sequences with the same CDR3. The CDR3 DNA reads as TGTGCCAGCAGCTTAACGGCCCTCTCTGGGGCCAACGTCCTGACTTTC. Its protein product is CASSLTALSGANVLTF. This rearrangement joins TRBV7-3 to TRBJ2-6; D not certain. Per germline, CDR1 SGHTA and CDR2 FQGTGA. V was clipped by 0 bases and J by 0 bases, with 6 bases between them. This CDR3 has 16 residues.

The chain has TRBV2 and TRBJ2-2; D perhaps matches TRBD2 (5 bases). Between the trimmed V and J ends, which lost 6 bases and 6 bases, there was a span of 11 bases. This CDR3 has 13 amino acids. CDR1 is SNHLY and CDR2 is FYNNEI in the germline V gene. The CDR3 DNA sequence: TGTGCCAGCAGACTAGTTTTTGCCGGGGAGCTGTTTTTT. It codes for CASRLVFAGELFF.

This clone was found once. CDR3 nucleotide sequence: TGTGCCAGCTCCGCGCTCGACGGTAATGAAAAACTGTTTTTT. This gives the protein CASSALDGNEKLFF. J is TRBJ1-4 and V is TRBV18; D ambiguous. The germline V and J ends were trimmed by 6 bases and 4 bases, with 12 bases remaining between them. The length of the CDR3 is 14 residues. Per germline, CDR1 KGHSH and CDR2 LQKENI.

In DNA, the CDR3 is TGTGCCACCAGCACCGGGCCTAGGGTTGGGCAGTACTTC. Its protein product is CATSTGPRVGQYF. The rearrangement links TRBV15 to TRBJ2-7; D not resolved. Germline V CDR1 and CDR2: LNHNV, YYDKDF (reference sequence). Trimming shortened V by 4 bases and J by 9 bases, and 16 bases separated the two germline ends. The CDR3 has 13 amino acids.

The chain carries TRBV19 and TRBJ2-7; 9 nucleotides match TRBD2. This CDR3 has 15 amino acids. The V gene's germline CDR1 is LNHDA and CDR2 SQIVND (reference sequence). Trimming cost V 6 bases and J 2 bases; bases outside gene matches: 8. The DNA of the CDR3 is TGTGCCAGTAGCGAAGCGGGAGGCTTACCCTACGAGCAGTACTTC. Its protein product is CASSEAGGLPYEQYF.

This clone has a single count. The chain combines TRBV4-1 with TRBJ2-7; D remains ambiguous. This CDR3 comprises 15 residues. V gave up 1 base and J gave up 1 base, with 11 bases separating them. Germline lookup yields CDR1 MGHRA and CDR2 YSYEKL. CDR3 sequence: CASSQVVAVSYEQYF. The CDR3 coding sequence is TGCGCCAGCAGCCAAGTTGTCGCGGTTTCCTACGAGCAGTACTTC.

This chain uses TRBV27 with TRBJ2-2, with 12 bases fitting TRBD1. Germline V gives CDR1 MNHEY, CDR2 SMNVEV (reference sequence). The CDR3 sequence is 17 residues long. V shed 5 bases, J shed 6 bases, and the junction held 10 bases outside the gene matches. The CDR3 region has the DNA TGTGCCAGCAGTGGATATGAAGGGACAGGGGGCTCCGGGGAGCTGTTTTTT. Its protein is CASSGYEGTGGSGELFF.

This clone was observed a single time. The CDR3 reads CASSAGQGLGTEAFF. Here the CDR3 DNA reads TGTGCCAGCAGTGCCGGACAGGGGCTGGGCACTGAAGCTTTCTTT. The chain carries TRBV2 and TRBJ1-1; 9 bases map to TRBD1. Germline values: CDR1 SNHLY, CDR2 FYNNEI. After removal of 4 bases from V and 4 bases from J, the junction contained 7 bases not matched to a gene. The length of the CDR3 is 15 residues.

The chain uses TRBV25-1 and TRBJ1-2; unclear D gene. V dropped 4 bases and J dropped 5 bases, with 14 bases sitting between them. Looked up from germline, CDR1 is MGHDK and CDR2 is SYGVNS. The CDR3 runs 14 residues. CDR3 amino acids: CASSGAPTAYGYTF. The CDR3 DNA reads TGTGCCAGCAGTGGGGCCCCGACCGCTTATGGCTACACCTTC.

Note on this clone: Other nucleotide sequences in the sample specify the same CDR3. The CDR3 loop reads CSVAGGSYNEQFF. The CDR3 region has the DNA TGCAGCGTTGCAGGGGGCTCCTACAATGAGCAGTTCTTC. The V and J genes are TRBV29-1 and TRBJ2-1; 7 bases align to TRBD1. V dropped 4 bases and J dropped 0; count of bases not matched to a gene: 0. The germline V gene has CDR1 SQVTM and CDR2 ANQGSEA. CDR3 length: 13 residues.

The chain has TRBV10-1 and TRBJ2-1; TRBD2 matches 9 bases. J gave up 6 bases and V 5 bases, and 8 bases lay outside the gene matches. Germline loops: CDR1 WNHNN, CDR2 SYGVQD (reference sequence). The CDR3 totals 15 residues. This chain's CDR3 is CASSPQLAGVNEQFF. CDR3 bases: TGCGCCAGCAGTCCACAACTAGCGGGTGTCAATGAGCAGTTCTTC.

Comment on this clone: The same CDR3 is also encoded by other DNA sequences in this sample. This chain links TRBV7-9 with TRBJ1-1; D call uncertain. The CDR3 is 13 amino acids. Trimming left V 3 bases short and J 1 base short, with 6 bases between. Germline assignment: CDR1 SEHNR and CDR2 FQNEAQ (reference sequence). This chain's CDR3 is CASSFDGNTEAFF. The CDR3 DNA reads as TGTGCCAGCAGCTTTGATGGGAACACTGAAGCTTTCTTT.

The chain couples TRBV14 to TRBJ2-2; unclear D gene. CDR1 is SGHDN, CDR2 FVKESK, per germline. This CDR3 contains 14 residues. The V end was cut by 4 bases, the J end by 3 bases, with 9 bases between. The chain's CDR3 is CASSPRSDTGELFF. The CDR3 DNA reads TGTGCCAGCAGCCCCCGATCGGACACCGGGGAGCTGTTTTTT. The entire variable domain, with the rest obtained from reference TRBV14 and TRBJ2-2, is as follows: EAGVTQFPSHSVIEKGQTVTLRCDPISGHDNLYWYRRVMGKEIKFLLHFVKESKQDESGMPNNRFLAERTGGTYSTLKVQPAELEDSGVYFCASSPRSDTGELFFGEGSRLTVL.

The gene calls are TRBV28 and TRBJ1-4; D is ambiguous. The CDR3 length is 15 residues. Trimming removed 1 base at V and 6 bases at J, with 12 bases between. The V gene's germline CDR1 is MDHEN and CDR2 SYDVKM. CDR3 bases: TGTGCCAGCAGTTTATTCAGGTTGCGGGATGAAAAACTGTTTTTT. Translated, it gives CASSLFRLRDEKLFF.

The CDR3 coding sequence is TGTGCCAGCAGCTTCACTGGACAGGGGGCGGCGGGTAGTAAGTTCTTC. Translating gives CASSFTGQGAAGSKFF. The rearrangement joins TRBV27 to TRBJ2-1, with 11 bases aligning to TRBD1. Looked up from germline, CDR1 is MNHEY and CDR2 is SMNVEV (reference sequence). J lost 14 bases, V lost 6 bases, and 18 bases had no gene match. The CDR3 totals 16 residues.